One sample yielded the 32 T cell receptor beta chains listed below, sequenced in a study of early T cells in non-severe SARS-CoV-2 infection (dated by TCRdb to 2020 to 2023). The library came from 5' RACE. The data were produced on a NextSeq 500. The public reads were run again by TCRdb, first through fastp at Q25 and then through MiXCR, and only productive beta chains were kept. Rows with one shared CDR3 protein collapse into an entry with the most common genes and DNA. This sample holds around 66,000 distinct CDR3 sequences; roughly an eighth were observed only once. The ten largest clonotypes hold roughly 8.3% of the sample. The source material was whole blood. These receptors all come from an adult who was a healthcare worker with PCR-confirmed SARS-CoV-2 infection or an uninfected control (not recorded which).

The V gene is TRBV7-9, the J gene TRBJ2-6, with 8 nucleotides matching TRBD1. The germline gives CDR1 SEHNR, CDR2 FQNEAQ (reference sequence). The CDR3 runs to 17 residues. J lost 2 bases, V lost 2 bases, and 5 bases had no gene match. CDR3 in DNA: TGTGCCAGCAGCTTATTGGCACAGGGGGCTGGGGCCAACGTCCTGACTTTC. Protein: CASSLLAQGAGANVLTF.

V is TRBV29-1 and J is TRBJ2-7; possibly TRBD1 for D (6 bases). There are 13 residues in the CDR3. Germline assignment: CDR1 SQVTM and CDR2 ANQGSEA. Trimming cost V 7 bases and J 0 bases, with 13 bases left between them. CDR3 protein: CSAQQGNSYEQYF. CDR3 DNA: TGCAGCGCGCAACAGGGTAACTCCTACGAGCAGTACTTC.

This clonotype was seen at least ten times. This rearrangement joins TRBV11-2 to TRBJ2-7, with TRBD2 matching 13 bases. This CDR3 contains 18 residues. The junction had 5 bases not matched to a gene; V was cut back by 0 bases and J by 0 bases. Germline V gene data show CDR1 as SGHAT and CDR2 as FQNNGV. As DNA, the CDR3 is TGTGCCAGCAGCTTAGATCTAGGGACTAGCGGGGTCTCCTACGAGCAGTACTTC. Translated, it gives CASSLDLGTSGVSYEQYF.

This clonotype was recorded many times. This chain uses TRBV7-2 with TRBJ1-1, with 9 nucleotides matching TRBD1. Looked up from germline, CDR1 is SGHTA and CDR2 is FQGNSA. Trimming at V came to 2 bases and at J to 5 bases, leaving 12 bases not matched to a gene. This CDR3 is built from 17 residues. The CDR3 here is CASSLKFGGTGRTEAFF. The DNA for the CDR3 is TGTGCCAGCAGCTTAAAGTTTGGGGGGACAGGGAGGACTGAAGCTTTCTTT. Looking up the rest from reference TRBV7-2 and TRBJ1-1 gives the full variable domain: GAGVSQSPSNKVTEKGKDVELRCDPISGHTALYWYRQSLGQGLEFLIYFQGNSAPDKSGLPSDRFSAERTGGSVSTLTIQRTQQEDSAVYLCASSLKFGGTGRTEAFFGQGTRLTVV.

This clonotype qualifies as medium-sized. For the CDR3, the DNA is TGTGCCAGCAGCTTGAACGGGAGGGGGCAAGAGACCCAGTACTTC. It codes for CASSLNGRGQETQYF. The chain is built from TRBV5-6 and TRBJ2-5, with 8 nucleotides matching TRBD2. Germline V gene data show CDR1 as SGHDT and CDR2 as YYEEEE. This CDR3 spans 15 amino acids. Trimming cost V 1 base and J 2 bases; bases outside gene matches: 4.

The chain joins TRBV5-1 to TRBJ1-4; 7 nucleotides align to TRBD1. Losses at the gene ends were 4 bases for V and 0 bases for J; bases not matched to a gene: 6. The germline V gene encodes CDR1 SGHRS and CDR2 YFSETQ. The CDR3 spans 16 residues. The CDR3 loop is CASSRTGVATNEKLFF. The CDR3 DNA sequence: TGCGCCAGCAGCAGAACAGGGGTTGCAACTAATGAAAAACTGTTTTTT.

This clonotype was recorded at least ten times. This rearrangement joins TRBV29-1 to TRBJ2-1; either TRBD1 or TRBD2 may supply D (5 bases each). CDR3 size: 12 residues. Germline lookup yields CDR1 SQVTM and CDR2 ANQGSEA. CDR3: CSVGRDYNEQFF. Written as DNA, the CDR3 is TGCAGTGTGGGACGGGACTACAATGAGCAGTTCTTC.

The sample holds a few counts of this clonotype. The chain joins TRBV7-2 to TRBJ2-4; D possibly corresponds to TRBD2 (5 bases). Trimming took 5 bases from V and 1 from J, leaving 15 bases between them. The CDR3 runs to 16 residues. Germline assignment: CDR1 SGHTA and CDR2 FQGNSA. The CDR3 here is CASSPQQRRAKNIQYF. CDR3 coding DNA: TGTGCCAGCAGCCCGCAACAGCGGCGGGCCAAAAACATTCAGTACTTC.

This clonotype was counted a few times. The chain recombines TRBV7-8 with TRBJ2-1; D assignment may be TRBD1 or TRBD2 (6 bases each). This CDR3 contains 15 residues. Trimming cost V 7 bases and J 0 bases, with 13 bases left between them. The germline gives CDR1 SGHVS, CDR2 FQNEAQ. The CDR3 DNA reads as TGTGCCAGCACCCTAGGGGGGAGCTCCTACAATGAGCAGTTCTTC. It translates to CASTLGGSSYNEQFF.

This clonotype was counted only a few times. The chain employs TRBV9 and TRBJ2-5, with D unclear. The CDR3 is made up of 15 amino acids. Trimming removed 4 bases from V and 4 bases from J, with 17 bases in between. CDR1 SGDLS and CDR2 YYNGEE come from the germline V gene. CDR3 amino acids: CASSPGSTRGETQYF. The CDR3, as DNA: TGTGCCAGCAGCCCCGGATCGACCCGCGGAGAGACCCAGTACTTC.

V and J are TRBV7-2 and TRBJ1-4; no clear D gene. The CDR3 extends over 16 amino acids. Per the germline V gene, CDR1 is SGHTA and CDR2 is FQGNSA. Trimming took off 5 bases at V and 0 bases at J, with 13 bases between the two ends. CDR3 coding DNA: TGTGCCAGCAGCCTAAGGATGGGGACAACTAATGAAAAACTGTTTTTT. Translating gives CASSLRMGTTNEKLFF. The full variable domain, completed using reference TRBV7-2 and TRBJ1-4, is GAGVSQSPSNKVTEKGKDVELRCDPISGHTALYWYRQSLGQGLEFLIYFQGNSAPDKSGLPSDRFSAERTGGSVSTLTIQRTQQEDSAVYLCASSLRMGTTNEKLFFGSGTQLSVL.

V usage is TRBV28 and J usage is TRBJ2-1, with 7 bases matching TRBD2. Germline-derived CDR1 and CDR2 are MDHEN and SYDVKM. There are 12 residues in the CDR3. The ends lost 4 bases at V and 6 bases at J; junction bases unmatched: 0. The CDR3: CASSSGGNEQFF. The CDR3, as DNA: TGTGCCAGCAGTTCGGGGGGCAATGAGCAGTTCTTC.

The sample holds a few counts of this clonotype. J is TRBJ2-3 and V is TRBV4-1; D ambiguous. The CDR3 is 12 residues long. Trimming took off 3 bases at V and 5 bases at J, with 6 bases between the two ends. Germline loops: CDR1 MGHRA, CDR2 YSYEKL. The CDR3 region is CASSQTLDTQYF. The CDR3 DNA follows: TGCGCCAGCAGCCAGACATTAGATACGCAGTATTTT.

The rearrangement uses TRBV28 and TRBJ2-1; TRBD2 agrees at 12 bases. Germline trimming cut 5 bases from V and 7 bases from J; bases unmatched to any gene: 9. The CDR3 totals 16 residues. From germline, CDR1 is MDHEN and CDR2 SYDVKM. The CDR3 protein is CASSPLLAGGWNEQFF. The DNA of the CDR3 is TGTGCCAGCAGTCCCCTACTAGCGGGAGGATGGAATGAGCAGTTCTTC.

The V and J genes are TRBV28 and TRBJ1-4; D is unresolved. Per germline, CDR1 MDHEN and CDR2 SYDVKM. V was clipped by 5 bases and J by 8 bases, with 15 bases between them. This CDR3 has 14 residues. The CDR3 loop is CASSEQGLREKLFF. CDR3 bases: TGTGCCAGCAGTGAACAAGGGCTTAGGGAAAAACTGTTTTTT.

This clonotype was picked up a small number of times. This chain connects TRBV29-1 to TRBJ1-4; perhaps TRBD1 as D (5 bases). The germline V gene has CDR1 SQVTM and CDR2 ANQGSEA. The germline V and J ends were trimmed by 1 base and 11 bases, with 11 bases remaining between them. This CDR3 is 12 amino acids long. CDR3 bases: TGCAGCGTTGAAGGTCGGTCAGGGAAACTGTTTTTT. Translated, it gives CSVEGRSGKLFF.

This chain connects TRBV29-1 to TRBJ2-1; D gene unclear. Germline CDR1 SQVTM, CDR2 ANQGSEA. This CDR3 is 10 amino acids long. With 4 bases removed from V and 8 bases from J, the gap between germline ends came to 6 bases. Written as DNA, the CDR3 is TGCAGCGTTGTCATGTATGAGCAGTTCTTC. Amino acid sequence: CSVVMYEQFF.

As concerns this clonotype: A clone one base away is much larger, so this may be a read error. The gene calls are TRBV10-2 and TRBJ2-2; no firm D call. V lost 4 bases and J 0 bases, leaving 6 bases between the germline ends. This CDR3 region has 14 residues. The germline V gene encodes CDR1 WSHSY and CDR2 SAAADI. The CDR3 DNA follows: TGCGCCAGCAGTGGGACGGCGAACACCGGGGAGCTGTTTTTT. Amino acid sequence: CASSGTANTGELFF.

This clonotype showed up just once. A junction end diverges from the germline sequence, so it may reflect a read error. The chain has TRBV19 and TRBJ1-5, with 8 bases identical to TRBD1. The CDR3 length is 16 residues. Germline CDR1 reads LNHDA; CDR2 reads SQIVND (reference sequence). The CDR3 DNA reads as TGCGCCAGTAGTCCCGCCCGGACAGGGAGAAATCAGCCCCAGCATTTT. Translation gives CASSPARTGRNQPQHF. Together with reference TRBV19 and TRBJ1-5, the CDR3 gives the full variable domain: DGGITQSPKYLFRKEGQNVTLSCEQNLNHDAMYWYRQDPGQGLRLIYYSQIVNDFQKGDIAEGYSVSREKKESFPLTVTSAQKNPTAFYLCASSPARTGRNQPQHFGDGTRLSIL.

J is TRBJ2-4 and V is TRBV7-8; D is perhaps TRBD1 or TRBD2 (5 bases each). V was cut by 5 bases and J by 7 bases, with 18 bases left in between. This CDR3 has 15 residues. CDR1 and CDR2 (germline): SGHVS, FQNEAQ. The CDR3: CASSPRQGTLNIQYF. CDR3 DNA: TGTGCCAGCAGCCCCCGCCAAGGGACGTTGAACATTCAGTACTTC.

The chain carries TRBV19 and TRBJ2-1; D gene uncertain. Trimming removed 7 bases from V and 8 bases from J, with 9 bases in between. Germline V CDR1 and CDR2: LNHDA, SQIVND (reference sequence). The CDR3 spans 11 residues. Written as DNA, the CDR3 is TGTGCCAGTACCTTTCGGTATGAGCAGTTCTTC. Translated: CASTFRYEQFF.

V and J are TRBV18 and TRBJ2-2; no reliable D call. Germline CDR1 and CDR2: KGHSH and LQKENI. The CDR3 has 13 residues. With 5 bases removed from V and 1 base from J, the gap between germline ends came to 5 bases. The CDR3 DNA sequence: TGTGCCAGCTCAGGCGGGAACACCGGGGAGCTGTTTTTT. Amino acids: CASSGGNTGELFF.

There are a few counts of this clonotype. The chain has TRBV3-1 and TRBJ2-7, with D unclear. The length of the CDR3 is 12 residues. Germline loops: CDR1 LGHDT, CDR2 YNNKEL (reference sequence). The V and J ends lost 8 bases and 2 bases respectively, with 10 bases between them. The CDR3 nucleotides read TGTGCCAGCGGAAGGGCTGCCTACGAGCAGTACTTC. This encodes CASGRAAYEQYF.

There are a few counts of this clonotype. This rearrangement joins TRBV9 to TRBJ1-5, with D possibly being TRBD1 (6 bases). Trimming stripped 4 bases from V and 6 bases from J, with 14 bases between. Germline CDR1 is SGDLS and CDR2 is YYNGEE. CDR3 length equals 14 residues. The chain's CDR3 is CASSPSEGVQPQHF. CDR3 coding DNA: TGTGCCAGCAGCCCCTCGGAGGGGGTTCAGCCCCAGCATTTT.

In this sample, this clonotype turned up once. A clone one base away is much larger, so this may be a read error. The genes are TRBV3-1 and TRBJ2-7, with TRBD1 as a possible D gene (5 bases). The CDR3 loop spans 16 amino acids. Germline CDR1 reads LGHDT; CDR2 reads YNNKEL (reference sequence). For the CDR3, the DNA is TGTGCCAGCAGCTCAAGCGTACAGGCCAAATCCTACGAGCTGTACTTC. As protein: CASSSSVQAKSYELYF.

The rearrangement joins TRBV3-1 to TRBJ2-2, with no clear D. Germline V gene lookup returns CDR1 LGHDT and CDR2 YNNKEL (reference sequence). The CDR3 loop spans 16 amino acids. The germline V and J ends were trimmed by 0 bases and 1 base, with 9 bases remaining between them. The CDR3 reads CASSQDLRRNTGELFF. CDR3 DNA: TGTGCCAGCAGCCAAGATTTAAGGAGGAACACCGGGGAGCTGTTTTTT.

The chain recombines TRBV5-1 with TRBJ2-7; TRBD1 aligns across 11 bases. Per the germline V gene, CDR1 is SGHRS and CDR2 is YFSETQ. The CDR3 covers 16 residues. V dropped 1 base and J dropped 1; count of bases not matched to a gene: 4. CDR3 in DNA: TGCGCCAGCAGCTTGATGGGACAGGGGGAATCCTACGAGCAGTACTTC. Protein product: CASSLMGQGESYEQYF.

V and J are TRBV29-1 and TRBJ1-1; D is possibly TRBD1 (5 bases). CDR3 length equals 13 residues. The V gene lost 5 bases and the J gene lost 8 bases, with 18 bases spanning the gap. Germline CDR1 is SQVTM and CDR2 is ANQGSEA. The CDR3 is CSVLSHGGTEAFF. Here the CDR3 DNA reads TGCAGCGTTCTTTCTCACGGGGGAACCGAAGCTTTCTTT.

The V gene is TRBV28, the J gene TRBJ2-7; D unresolved. Germline-derived CDR1 and CDR2 are MDHEN and SYDVKM. This CDR3 spans 17 amino acids. The V and J ends lost 7 bases and 3 bases respectively, with 25 bases between them. The CDR3 DNA follows: TGTGCCAGCACCTCGAAAATCCCAAAGGGTTCCTACTACGAGCAGTACTTC. It specifies CASTSKIPKGSYYEQYF.

This clonotype was seen more than once but under ten times. The rearrangement joins TRBV6-6 to TRBJ2-1; the match to TRBD2 covers 7 bases. Germline V lookup: CDR1 MNHNY, CDR2 SVGAGI (reference sequence). V lost 6 bases and J lost 0; bases outside the gene matches: 8. The CDR3 is 16 amino acids. The DNA for the CDR3 is TGTGCCAGCAGAGGTTACGGCGGGAGCTCCTACAATGAGCAGTTCTTC. Translated, it gives CASRGYGGSSYNEQFF.

This clonotype was observed a few times. The rearrangement joins TRBV18 to TRBJ2-5; 7 positions match TRBD1. V trimming: 3 bases; J trimming: 4 bases; junction bases outside the gene matches: 5. The CDR3 length is 14 residues. Germline lookup yields CDR1 KGHSH and CDR2 LQKENI. CDR3 amino acids: CASSPQGEGETQYF. CDR3 DNA sequence: TGTGCCAGCTCACCTCAGGGGGAAGGAGAGACCCAGTACTTC.

V usage is TRBV29-1 and J usage is TRBJ2-7, with a tentative D call TRBD2 (5 bases). The length of the CDR3 is 12 residues. CDR1 and CDR2 (germline): SQVTM, ANQGSEA. V lost 6 bases and J 5 bases, leaving 14 bases between the germline ends. The CDR3 loop reads CSVKRGPHEQYF. Here the CDR3 DNA reads TGCAGCGTGAAACGGGGTCCCCACGAGCAGTACTTC.